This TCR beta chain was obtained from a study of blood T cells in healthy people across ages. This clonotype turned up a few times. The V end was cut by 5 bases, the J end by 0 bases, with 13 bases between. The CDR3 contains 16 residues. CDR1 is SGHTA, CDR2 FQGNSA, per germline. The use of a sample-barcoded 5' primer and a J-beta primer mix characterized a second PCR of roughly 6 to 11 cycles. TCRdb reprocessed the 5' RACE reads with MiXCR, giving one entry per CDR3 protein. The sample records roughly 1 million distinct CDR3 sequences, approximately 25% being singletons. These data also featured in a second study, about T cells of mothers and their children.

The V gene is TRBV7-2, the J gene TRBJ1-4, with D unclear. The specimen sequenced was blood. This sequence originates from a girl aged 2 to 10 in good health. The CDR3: CASSPSPFATNEKLFF. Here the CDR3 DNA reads TGTGCCAGCAGCCCCTCTCCATTTGCAACTAATGAAAAACTGTTTTTT.